This TCR beta chain was obtained from a study of blood T cell repertoires in COVID-19. Overall study: Collection of acute and convalescent COVID-19 samples took place in the United States, Italy and Spain. PBMCs, B-cell-depleted T cells, or T cells provided the cDNA or gDNA that made up the material.

CDR1 is MDHEN and CDR2 is SYDVKM in the germline V gene. The CDR3 has 12 amino acids. Points on this clone: Germline and junction disagree at one end, which may indicate a read error.

In the original processing: The assay estimated nucleated cells by amplifying reference gene primers. The assay was immunoSEQ multiplex PCR, and TCRdb's table has in-frame clones only and misses some. That table supplies the V and J calls and clone size; D and trimming were determined from the DNA. Of 29,000 or so clones listed, roughly nine tenths were seen once; the top ten hold 9% to 10%. The clonotype originates from a human donor in a cohort sampled during active COVID-19. The sample comprised peripheral blood. The V gene is TRBV28, the J gene TRBJ2-7; the match to TRBD2 covers 7 bases. The CDR3 here is CASSPKVGRSSF. CDR3 sequence (DNA): TGTGCCAGCAGTCCAAAGGTCGGGAGGAGTAGCTTC.